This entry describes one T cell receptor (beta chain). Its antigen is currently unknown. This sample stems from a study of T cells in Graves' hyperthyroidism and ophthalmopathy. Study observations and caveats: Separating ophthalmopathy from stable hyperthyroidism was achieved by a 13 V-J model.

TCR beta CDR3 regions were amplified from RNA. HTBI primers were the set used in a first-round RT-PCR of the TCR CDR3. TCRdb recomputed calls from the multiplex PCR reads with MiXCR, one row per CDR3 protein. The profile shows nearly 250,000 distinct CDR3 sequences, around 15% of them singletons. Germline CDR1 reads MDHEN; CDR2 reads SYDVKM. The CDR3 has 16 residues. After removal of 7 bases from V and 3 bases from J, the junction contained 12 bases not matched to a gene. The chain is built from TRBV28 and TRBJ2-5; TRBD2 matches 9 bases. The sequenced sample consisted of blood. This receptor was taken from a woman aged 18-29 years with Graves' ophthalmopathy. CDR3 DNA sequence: TGTGCCAGCAACCCAACGGTGAGGACTAGCGAAGAGACCCAGTACTTC. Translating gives CASNPTVRTSEETQYF.